This T cell receptor beta chain derives from a study of cytomegalovirus exposure and HLA in healthy donors (dated by TCRdb to about 2017). Concerning the study at large: According to an earlier analysis of a few hundred of the donors, about 179 million T cells yielded 117 million unique TCR beta sequences and approximately 300 Gb of sequence data. About 330 gigabases of sequencing data and around 80 million unique TCR sequences made up an early release that covered about 640 HLA-typed donors. Of the roughly 400 genotyped donors, less than 90% were placed in the genetic ancestry cluster associated with self-reported Caucasian donors. The aim of the study was to test whether cataloging public T cell receptors could identify signatures of past pathogen exposure. The study profiled the T cell repertoires of hundreds of subjects by immunosequencing and related them to cytomegalovirus serostatus. A separate validation cohort of about 110 different subjects was used in addition to the roughly 700-subject first cohort. High-throughput TCR immunosequencing, statistical association of individual TCRs with disease status, and machine learning were combined to predict cytomegalovirus infection status. To study patterns of TCR occurrence, a later analysis re-analyzed previously published TCR beta repertoires from 600 to 750 donors and added high-resolution HLA genotyping. The later analysis used no new phenotypic data to find candidate immune exposures, relying instead on TCR beta sequences and their occurrence across donors. To decide whether each TCR beta V gene segment behaved as functional or pseudogenic, an earlier analysis of some 580 of the donors relied on high-throughput TCR beta sequencing. Donor age, sex, ethnicity and CMV serostatus were compiled alongside the repertoire data. Genome-wide SNP genotypes for about 55% of the roughly 670 donors were used in a later genetic analysis, which treated that subset as a discovery cohort. Every repertoire in the discovery cohort had been generated on one and the same sequencing platform. Both class I and class II loci were covered by HLA typing, at four-digit resolution. Typing coverage differed by locus: A, B, C, DRB1 and DQB1 were typed in about 629-630 donors, DQA1 in approximately 520, DPA1 in 600 to 610, and DPB1 in roughly 450. Because of strong linkage in the cohort, 5 or 6 DR-DQ haplotypes were treated as single units for association and clustering. Among roughly 400 genotyped donors of the cohort, an average of roughly 240,000 unique TCR beta nucleotide sequences were sequenced per donor, approximately 20% of them non-productive.

The CDR3 covers 13 residues, taking in both the cysteine and the phenylalanine. The entry retains the CDR3 DNA only, 39 bases that are in frame from base 1. V lost 7 bases and J lost 3 bases, and the count of bases not matched to a germline gene is 2. Reading the germline V gene gives CDR1 SNHLY and CDR2 FYNNEI. With regard to this clone: Its cognate antigen has yet to be identified. The sample holds no much larger clone one base away, and base qualities are not on file.

The cohort was made up of approximately 670 healthy bone marrow donors. All cohort members were sampled while nominally healthy, although unrecorded immune exposures were likely present. The donor was CMV seronegative and belonged to the group of roughly 330 seronegative cohort members. Each donor provided a peripheral blood sample, and peripheral blood mononuclear cells were used for TCR beta sequencing. The Qiagen DNeasy Blood Extraction Kit was used to extract genomic DNA from the blood cell samples. The method was the immunoSEQ multiplex PCR assay. For the multiplex PCR, a mixture combining 60 forward primers for TCR Vbeta segments and 13 reverse primers for TCR Jbeta segments was used. Amplification of the CDR3 region of rearranged TCR beta genes was performed with a multiplex PCR assay on genomic DNA. The Illumina HiSeq System was used to sequence the amplified TCR beta libraries as 87-base-pair reads. The original methods were these. Across the roughly 700 repertoires, a later analysis counted approximately 75 million unique TCR beta chains, roughly 11 million of which were shared by at least two donors. To remove PCR and sequencing errors, raw reads were error-corrected and collapsed into unique sequences using a nearest-neighbor algorithm that merged closely related sequences. V, D and J gene segments were assigned by aligning CDR3 sequences to IMGT reference sequences. For a sequence to be retained, a match of at least six nucleotides to both a V gene segment and a J gene segment was required. A rearrangement was called productive if the CDR3 had no stop codons and remained in frame with V and J, and every other rearrangement was called non-productive. Following IMGT convention, CDR3 was defined as the stretch from the second conserved V-encoded cysteine to the conserved J-encoded phenylalanine. The earlier analysis of about 500 of the donors excluded sequences that lacked an unambiguous match to a single V gene segment. An earlier analysis of several hundred of the donors called V segments functional above 56.7% productive rearrangements and segregating when the between-donor standard deviation exceeded 5%. A statistical classification framework was developed to diagnose cytomegalovirus status using the catalog of TCR beta chain sequences. In a later analysis, TCR nucleotide sequences were compared against IMGT/GENE-DB human TR gene sequences so that V and J genes could be assigned. A later analysis assigned CDR3 sequences and most-parsimonious VDJ recombination scenarios with the TCRdist pipeline. In a later analysis, every TCR beta chain was defined by the combination of its CDR3 amino acid sequence and its V-gene family, and reads without a unique V-gene family were dropped. In a later analysis, fewer than 600 highly shared, low-generation-probability nucleotide sequences were removed to address suspected cross-contamination and a sequencing artifact. For each public chain, a later analysis derived a clonal expansion index from normalized ranks of inferred template counts within each repertoire. A later analysis computed generation probabilities with a VDJ recombination model fitted to out-of-frame rearrangements, and checked the results against IGoR. In a later analysis, TCR-TCR, TCR-HLA and TCR-CMV co-occurrence was scored with hypergeometric tests, and a repertoire-size bias correction was applied to TCR pairs. A later analysis estimated false discovery rates by permuting HLA or CMV assignments 20 times. In a later analysis, co-occurring TCRs were grouped using DBSCAN, with TCRdist sequence similarity added in when clustering inside HLA-allele-positive subsets. Co-occurrence clustering excluded repertoires with fewer than 30,000 or more than 120,000 public chains, plus five with anomalous nucleotide sharing. TCRdb provides this immuneACCESS table in a form limited to in-frame rearrangements. Some clones are lacking; in checked studies, under half of them reflect an unresolved V gene, and why the rest are absent is not known. V and J calls and clone size are those listed in that table; D and trimming were worked out from the DNA. The sample table records more than 95,000 clones; around 78% of these occur just once. The biggest ten clones account for roughly 3.5% of the sample.

What the study reported, not specific to this receptor: CMV serostatus was the only immune exposure information available for the cohort. The classifier was reported to diagnose cytomegalovirus status with high specificity and sensitivity in both the original cohort and the validation cohort. At a false discovery rate of 0.05, a later analysis linked some 18,000 TCR beta sequences to specific HLA alleles. Several of the top co-occurrence clusters appeared to be linked to parvovirus B19, influenza, CMV and Epstein-Barr virus, according to a later analysis. When HLA alleles, especially DR and DQ, strongly co-occurred, TCR associations were difficult to assign to individual alleles. The authors suggested that the approach could potentially be extended to other disease states and immunological phenotypes. In an earlier analysis of about 550 of the donors, most TCR beta V segments were observed in productive rearrangements about 87% or about 30% of the time, broadly matching IMGT annotations. HLA typing was unavailable for some donors at each locus, so association tests used only the typed subset. A later genetic analysis associated a missense DCLRE1C variant with V-gene and J-gene trimming of TCR beta chains, and an independent cohort replicated the association. A cluster of highly shared sequence variants was judged likely to represent a technical artifact of the sequencing pipeline. This cohort had only TCR beta chains sequenced, and the lack of alpha or paired-chain data limited which features could be detected. In a later analysis, most CMV-associated TCR beta chains were found to appear HLA-restricted, with HLA associations seemingly driven largely by CMV exposure. Linkage disequilibrium might explain the correlated functional status among segregating V segments, but an unknown experimental factor could not be ruled out. Most TCR sequences were observed very rarely across donors, whereas some public TCRs were present in many individuals. A few of the identified cytomegalovirus-associated TCR beta chains were confirmed in vitro to be specific for cytomegalovirus antigens. According to a later analysis, TCR association rates differed among HLA loci, with DRB1 alleles showing the most associated TCRs and HLA-C alleles showing the fewest. Sequencing depth was assumed to be roughly uniform across donors in the presence/absence analyses, though that assumption may not hold. Compared with equally common non-associated chains, HLA-associated TCR beta chains in a later analysis were more clonally expanded and had lower generation probabilities. The 87-base-pair reads could not distinguish some IMGT-functional V segments, including TRBV6-2 and TRBV6-3, so those segments were excluded. According to a later genetic analysis, donors in an Asian-associated ancestry cluster had fewer N-insertions in productive TCRs than the roughly 700-donor mean. A further reported finding was that TCR beta sequences accurately predicted the HLA-A and HLA-B alleles for most subjects in the first cohort. Because counts were too low, around 17 rarely observed V segments, including chromosome 9 orphons, were left out of the earlier analysis of 500 to 750 of the donors. In the study, around 160 TCR beta chains were listed as associated with cytomegalovirus.

The TCR comes from a man in his forties in good health and CMV-seronegative. The sequencing sample was made of PBMCs. The V and J genes are TRBV2 and TRBJ1-4, and TRBD1 matches 7 of the central bases. For the CDR3, the sequence is CASIDRANEKLFF. The sequence in DNA is TGTGCCAGCATTGACAGGGCTAATGAAAAACTGTTTTTT.